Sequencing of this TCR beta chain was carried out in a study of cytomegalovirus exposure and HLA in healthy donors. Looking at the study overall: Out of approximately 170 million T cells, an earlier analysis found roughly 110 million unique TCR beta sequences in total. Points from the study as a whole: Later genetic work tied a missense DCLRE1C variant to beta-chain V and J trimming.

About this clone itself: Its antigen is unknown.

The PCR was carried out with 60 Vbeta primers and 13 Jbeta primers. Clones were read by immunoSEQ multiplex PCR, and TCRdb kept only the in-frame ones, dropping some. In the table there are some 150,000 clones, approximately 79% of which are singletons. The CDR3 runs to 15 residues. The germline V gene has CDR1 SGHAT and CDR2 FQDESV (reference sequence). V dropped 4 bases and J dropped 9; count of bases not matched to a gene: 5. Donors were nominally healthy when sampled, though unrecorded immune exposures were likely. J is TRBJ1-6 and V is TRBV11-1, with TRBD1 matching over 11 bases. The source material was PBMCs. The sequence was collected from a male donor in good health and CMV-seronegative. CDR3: CASSYLGQGASPLHF. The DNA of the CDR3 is TGTGCCAGCAGCTACCTAGGACAGGGGGCTTCACCCCTCCACTTT.